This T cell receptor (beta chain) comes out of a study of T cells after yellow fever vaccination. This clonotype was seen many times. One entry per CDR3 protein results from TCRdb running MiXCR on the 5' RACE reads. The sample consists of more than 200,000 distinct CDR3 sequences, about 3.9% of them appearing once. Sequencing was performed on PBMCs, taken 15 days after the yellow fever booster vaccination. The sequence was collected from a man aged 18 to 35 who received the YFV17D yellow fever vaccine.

The CDR3 reads CASSFTGNYGYTF. Here the CDR3 DNA reads TGCGCCAGCAGCTTTACAGGGAACTATGGCTACACCTTC. This rearrangement joins TRBV5-1 to TRBJ1-2; a weak D match, TRBD1 (6 bases). This CDR3 spans 13 amino acids. Germline CDR1 SGHRS, CDR2 YFSETQ. The V end was cut by 2 bases, the J end by 2 bases, with 7 bases between. Full variable domain (remainder filled in from reference TRBV5-1 and TRBJ1-2): KAGVTQTPRYLIKTRGQQVTLSCSPISGHRSVSWYQQTPGQGLQFLFEYFSETQRNKGNFPGRFSGRQFSNSRSEMNVSTLELGDSALYLCASSFTGNYGYTFGSGTRLTVV.